This is a list of T cell receptor beta chains from one sample in a study of OX40 agonist ivuxolimab in advanced cancers. TCRdb's copy holds only in-frame clones and misses some; the assay was immunoSEQ multiplex PCR. The sample has tens of thousands of clones, roughly 94% seen once. This specimen consisted of CD4+ or CD8+ T cells sorted from blood, obtained in a trial of the OX40 agonist ivuxolimab. Receptor source: an adult with an advanced solid tumor such as melanoma, head and neck, liver or kidney cancer. CDR3s include the opening cysteine and the closing phenylalanine or tryptophan. A D gene is named only where the DNA matches it firmly. Where a row states a size, it is once, few, many or the class of an expanded clone; other rows omit it.

v_gene: TRBV27
abundance: NA
d_gene: NA
j_gene: TRBJ1-2
CDR3nt: TGTGCCAGCAGTTTCCTTCGGGAGAGTGATGGCTACACCTTC
CDR3aa: CASSFLRESDGYTF

v_gene: TRBV4-1
abundance: many
d_gene: NA
j_gene: TRBJ1-5
CDR3nt: TGCGCCAGCAGCCTCGGACAGAATCAGCCCCAGCATTTT
CDR3aa: CASSLGQNQPQHF

v_gene: TRBV4-3
abundance: NA
d_gene: TRBD2
j_gene: TRBJ2-7
CDR3nt: TGCGCCAGCAGCCAAGAGCGGGAGGGATCCTACGAGCAGTACTTC
CDR3aa: CASSQEREGSYEQYF

v_gene: TRBV23-1
abundance: NA
d_gene: NA
j_gene: TRBJ1-1
CDR3nt: TGCGCCAGCAGGGGGACTCCCTCGATGGTCTTT
CDR3aa: CASRGTPSMVF

v_gene: TRBV27
abundance: NA
d_gene: NA
j_gene: TRBJ2-3
CDR3nt: TGTGCCAGCAGTTTATCCCTGGACTCCACAGATACGCAGTATTTT
CDR3aa: CASSLSLDSTDTQYF

v_gene: TRBV19
abundance: once
d_gene: NA
j_gene: TRBJ2-1
CDR3nt: TGTGCCAGTAGTGACGGGTACAATGAGCAGTTCTTC
CDR3aa: CASSDGYNEQFF

v_gene: TRBV27
abundance: NA
d_gene: NA
j_gene: TRBJ1-2
CDR3nt: TGTGCCAGCAGTTTATCTGGACAGCACTATGGCTACACCTTC
CDR3aa: CASSLSGQHYGYTF

v_gene: TRBV10-3
abundance: NA
d_gene: TRBD2
j_gene: TRBJ2-1
CDR3nt: TGTGCCATCAGTGAACCCTTGGACGGGAGGTCCTACAATGAGCAGTTCTTC
CDR3aa: CAISEPLDGRSYNEQFF

v_gene: TRBV11-2
abundance: once
d_gene: NA
j_gene: TRBJ2-7
CDR3nt: TGTGCCAGCAGCTTAACCCCCGGGCACGAGCAGTACTTC
CDR3aa: CASSLTPGHEQYF

v_gene: TRBV13
abundance: NA
d_gene: NA
j_gene: TRBJ2-7
CDR3nt: TGTGCCAGCAGCCTACCGGGGGATCGATACGAGCAGTACTTC
CDR3aa: CASSLPGDRYEQYF

v_gene: TRBV20-1
abundance: NA
d_gene: NA
j_gene: TRBJ2-7
CDR3nt: TGCAGTGCTAGACGGGACTACGAGCAGTACTTC
CDR3aa: CSARRDYEQYF

v_gene: TRBV27
abundance: NA
d_gene: NA
j_gene: TRBJ2-7
CDR3nt: TGTGCCAGCAGTTGGGGGGGCGGTTACGAGCAGTACTTC
CDR3aa: CASSWGGGYEQYF

v_gene: TRBV7-9
abundance: NA
d_gene: NA
j_gene: TRBJ1-1
CDR3nt: TGTGCCAGCAGCTTGTTCCGGGGACTTAACACTGAAGCTTTCTTT
CDR3aa: CASSLFRGLNTEAFF

v_gene: TRBV5-6
abundance: NA
d_gene: NA
j_gene: TRBJ1-2
CDR3nt: TGTGCCAGCAGCTTGACCTATGGCTACACCTTC
CDR3aa: CASSLTYGYTF

v_gene: TRBV5-1
abundance: NA
d_gene: NA
j_gene: TRBJ1-5
CDR3nt: TGCGCCAGCAGCTCCTGGCCCGGGGAGGGCAATCAGCCCCAGCATTTT
CDR3aa: CASSSWPGEGNQPQHF

v_gene: TRBV4-2
abundance: NA
d_gene: TRBD2
j_gene: TRBJ2-1
CDR3nt: TGTGCCAGCAGCCAAACGAGCGGGGGGGTCTATGAGCAGTTCTTC
CDR3aa: CASSQTSGGVYEQFF

v_gene: TRBV5-6
abundance: NA
d_gene: NA
j_gene: TRBJ2-1
CDR3nt: TGTGCCAGCAGCTTGGGGAACGCTGAGCAGTTCTTC
CDR3aa: CASSLGNAEQFF

v_gene: TRBV4-3
abundance: NA
d_gene: TRBD2
j_gene: TRBJ2-2
CDR3nt: TGCGCCAGCAGCCAAGATCGGGGGGGCACCGGGGAGCTGTTTTTT
CDR3aa: CASSQDRGGTGELFF

v_gene: TRBV19
abundance: NA
d_gene: NA
j_gene: TRBJ2-1
CDR3nt: TGTGCCAGTAGTAAGTACAGGGACGAGCAGTTCTTC
CDR3aa: CASSKYRDEQFF

v_gene: TRBV28
abundance: NA
d_gene: NA
j_gene: TRBJ1-5
CDR3nt: TGTGCCAGCACTACCCCAATCCGTAGCAATCAGCCCCAGCATTTT
CDR3aa: CASTTPIRSNQPQHF

v_gene: TRBV4-1
abundance: NA
d_gene: NA
j_gene: TRBJ2-7
CDR3nt: TGCGCCAGCAGCCAAGGGTTTCGGGCTTCCGGGGTCGAGCAGTACTTC
CDR3aa: CASSQGFRASGVEQYF

v_gene: TRBV7-9
abundance: once
d_gene: NA
j_gene: TRBJ2-6
CDR3nt: TGTGCCAGCAGCTCACCGGGATCTGGGGCCAACGTCCTGACTTTC
CDR3aa: CASSSPGSGANVLTF

v_gene: TRBV7-6
abundance: once
d_gene: NA
j_gene: TRBJ1-1
CDR3nt: TGTGCCAGCAGCTCCCGCGGCGACACTGAAGCTTTCTTT
CDR3aa: CASSSRGDTEAFF

v_gene: TRBV27
abundance: NA
d_gene: NA
j_gene: TRBJ1-6
CDR3nt: TGTGCCAGCAGTTTTTCCGGTCTACATAATTCACCCCTCCACTTT
CDR3aa: CASSFSGLHNSPLHF

v_gene: TRBV28
abundance: NA
d_gene: NA
j_gene: TRBJ1-2
CDR3nt: TGTGCCAGCAGTTTACCTTCGAACGGCTACACCTTC
CDR3aa: CASSLPSNGYTF

v_gene: TRBV9
abundance: NA
d_gene: NA
j_gene: TRBJ2-7
CDR3nt: TGTGCCAGCAGCGTAGCTGGGGAAGGCTACGAGCAGTACTTC
CDR3aa: CASSVAGEGYEQYF

v_gene: TRBV4-1
abundance: NA
d_gene: TRBD1
j_gene: TRBJ2-7
CDR3nt: TGCGCCAGCAGCCAAGGTGACGGACAGGCCTACGAGCAGTACTTC
CDR3aa: CASSQGDGQAYEQYF

v_gene: TRBV4-1
abundance: once
d_gene: NA
j_gene: TRBJ2-5
CDR3nt: TGCGCCAGCAGCCAAGCAAGGGACAACCAAGAGACCCAGTACTTC
CDR3aa: CASSQARDNQETQYF

v_gene: TRBV5-1
abundance: NA
d_gene: NA
j_gene: TRBJ2-3
CDR3nt: TGCGCCAGTATGAGAGATCCCGCTAGCACAGATACGCAGTATTTT
CDR3aa: CASMRDPASTDTQYF

v_gene: TRBV11-2
abundance: NA
d_gene: NA
j_gene: TRBJ1-3
CDR3nt: TGTGCCCATGGTGGCTCTGGAAACACCATATATTTT
CDR3aa: CAHGGSGNTIYF

v_gene: TRBV7-2
abundance: NA
d_gene: NA
j_gene: TRBJ1-2
CDR3nt: TGTGCCAGCAGCTCACCAAAAGGGGTAGGCTACACCTTC
CDR3aa: CASSSPKGVGYTF

v_gene: TRBV27
abundance: NA
d_gene: NA
j_gene: TRBJ2-1
CDR3nt: TGTACGAGTGGGCAGGATGAGCAGTTCTTC
CDR3aa: CTSGQDEQFF

v_gene: TRBV6-6
abundance: NA
d_gene: TRBD1
j_gene: TRBJ2-7
CDR3nt: TGTGCCAGCAGTTTACAGGGGGCAGACGAGCAGTACTTC
CDR3aa: CASSLQGADEQYF

v_gene: TRBV5-4
abundance: once
d_gene: NA
j_gene: TRBJ2-7
CDR3nt: TGTGCCAGCAGCTTGGAGGGCCACGACCCCCACGAGCAGTACTTC
CDR3aa: CASSLEGHDPHEQYF

v_gene: TRBV6-4
abundance: NA
d_gene: NA
j_gene: TRBJ2-3
CDR3nt: TGTGCCAGCAGTGACGGACAGACTAGCACAGATACGCAGTATTTT
CDR3aa: CASSDGQTSTDTQYF

v_gene: TRBV18
abundance: NA
d_gene: TRBD1
j_gene: TRBJ1-2
CDR3nt: TGTGCCAGCTCACCAGGACAGGATTACTATGGCTACACCTTC
CDR3aa: CASSPGQDYYGYTF

v_gene: TRBV10-3
abundance: few
d_gene: NA
j_gene: TRBJ1-2
CDR3nt: TGTGCCATCAGTGAGTCGATGGCGGAAGCTAACTATGGCTACACCTTC
CDR3aa: CAISESMAEANYGYTF

v_gene: TRBV7-9
abundance: NA
d_gene: NA
j_gene: TRBJ1-1
CDR3nt: TGTGCCAGCAGCCCAGGGGCTAACACTGAAGCTTTCTTT
CDR3aa: CASSPGANTEAFF

v_gene: TRBV12-1
abundance: NA
d_gene: NA
j_gene: TRBJ1-5
CDR3nt: TGTGCCAGCAGACCAACGGGACTCACAAGGTATCAGCCCCAGCATTTT
CDR3aa: CASRPTGLTRYQPQHF

v_gene: TRBV5-6
abundance: once
d_gene: NA
j_gene: TRBJ2-2
CDR3nt: TGTGCCAGCCAATATGACTCTCTACTGGCCGCCGGGGAGCTGTTTTTT
CDR3aa: CASQYDSLLAAGELFF

v_gene: TRBV6-1
abundance: NA
d_gene: NA
j_gene: TRBJ1-5
CDR3nt: TGTGCCAGCAGCACTCGGACGGGGAATCAGCCCCAGCATTTT
CDR3aa: CASSTRTGNQPQHF

v_gene: TRBV27
abundance: NA
d_gene: TRBD2
j_gene: TRBJ2-5
CDR3nt: TGTGCCAGCAGTCTCGCACGTGGGCTAGCGGACCAAGAGACCCAGTACTTC
CDR3aa: CASSLARGLADQETQYF

v_gene: TRBV9
abundance: NA
d_gene: NA
j_gene: TRBJ1-5
CDR3nt: TGTGCCAGCAGCGTAGGGAATCAGCCCCAGCATTTT
CDR3aa: CASSVGNQPQHF

v_gene: TRBV7-8
abundance: once
d_gene: NA
j_gene: TRBJ2-2
CDR3nt: TGTGCCAGCAGCCCCGGGGCCGGGGAGCTGTTTTTT
CDR3aa: CASSPGAGELFF

v_gene: TRBV4-3
abundance: many
d_gene: TRBD1
j_gene: TRBJ1-6
CDR3nt: TGCGCCAGCAGCCCTAGGACAGGGAGTAATTCACCCCTCCACTTT
CDR3aa: CASSPRTGSNSPLHF

v_gene: TRBV9
abundance: NA
d_gene: TRBD2
j_gene: TRBJ2-1
CDR3nt: TGTGCCAGCAGCCTTAGCGGGGGGCCGGGGAATGAGCAGTTCTTC
CDR3aa: CASSLSGGPGNEQFF

v_gene: TRBV25-1
abundance: NA
d_gene: NA
j_gene: TRBJ1-2
CDR3nt: TGTGCCAGCAGTGAATATCCACCAGGGTATGGCTACACCTTC
CDR3aa: CASSEYPPGYGYTF

v_gene: TRBV19
abundance: NA
d_gene: TRBD2
j_gene: TRBJ2-1
CDR3nt: TGTGCCAGTAGGAAGTTGGATGGACTAGCGGGGGAAGAGCAGTTCTTC
CDR3aa: CASRKLDGLAGEEQFF

v_gene: TRBV7-2
abundance: NA
d_gene: TRBD2
j_gene: TRBJ2-7
CDR3nt: TGTGCCAGCAGCTTGGACTCGGAGAGCGGGGGATACGAGCAGTACTTC
CDR3aa: CASSLDSESGGYEQYF

v_gene: TRBV6-5
abundance: NA
d_gene: NA
j_gene: TRBJ2-7
CDR3nt: TGTGCCAGCAGGGGGGCTTACGAGCAGTACTTC
CDR3aa: CASRGAYEQYF

v_gene: TRBV7-9
abundance: NA
d_gene: TRBD1
j_gene: TRBJ2-2
CDR3nt: TGTGCCAGCAGCCCGGGACAGGGAAGGAGCACCGGGGAGCTGTTTTTT
CDR3aa: CASSPGQGRSTGELFF

v_gene: TRBV19
abundance: NA
d_gene: NA
j_gene: TRBJ2-1
CDR3nt: TGTGCCAGTAGCAGGGACGCCTACAATGAGCAGTTCTTC
CDR3aa: CASSRDAYNEQFF

v_gene: TRBV10-1
abundance: few
d_gene: NA
j_gene: TRBJ2-3
CDR3nt: TGCGCCAGCAGTGTAGGTGGCCAGGACACAGATACGCAGTATTTT
CDR3aa: CASSVGGQDTDTQYF

v_gene: TRBV28
abundance: NA
d_gene: TRBD1
j_gene: TRBJ1-2
CDR3nt: TGTGCCAGCAGTTTAACAGGGGGCTTTCTTGGCTACACCTTC
CDR3aa: CASSLTGGFLGYTF

v_gene: TRBV10-2
abundance: NA
d_gene: NA
j_gene: TRBJ2-7
CDR3nt: TGCGCCAGCAGTGAGTCCTACGAGCAGTACTTC
CDR3aa: CASSESYEQYF